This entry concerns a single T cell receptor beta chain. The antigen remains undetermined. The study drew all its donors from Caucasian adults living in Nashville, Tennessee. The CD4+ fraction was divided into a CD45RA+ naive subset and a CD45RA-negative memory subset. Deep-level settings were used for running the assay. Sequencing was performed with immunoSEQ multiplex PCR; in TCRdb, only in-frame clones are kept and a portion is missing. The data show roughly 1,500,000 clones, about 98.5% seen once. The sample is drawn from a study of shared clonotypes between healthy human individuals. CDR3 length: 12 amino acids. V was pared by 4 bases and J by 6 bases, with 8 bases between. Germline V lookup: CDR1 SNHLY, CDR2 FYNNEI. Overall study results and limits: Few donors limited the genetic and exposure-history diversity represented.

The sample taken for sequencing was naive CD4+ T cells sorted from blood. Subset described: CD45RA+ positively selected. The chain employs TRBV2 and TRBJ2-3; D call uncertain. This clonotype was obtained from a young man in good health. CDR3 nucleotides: TGTGCCAGCAGTGGAGGTGCGGATACGCAGTATTTT. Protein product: CASSGGADTQYF.